This T cell receptor beta chain came from a study of human CD8 memory T cell subsets. Germline CDR1 is SGHTA and CDR2 is FQGNSA. This CDR3 region has 15 residues. Extraction drew RNA from duplicate vials of 150,000 sorted CD8+ T cells for each subset. TCR beta libraries were made by UMI-labeled 5' RACE. Using the 5' RACE reads, TCRdb records one entry per CDR3 protein without DNA. Its table lists around 10,000 distinct CDR3 sequences. The source is a human donor in good health. The chain carries TRBV7-2 and TRBJ2-3; TCRdb reports TRBD1, a call that lacks DNA to check it against. The sequenced sample consisted of CD8+ T cells from PBMCs. CDR3 residues: CASSLDVGPADTQYF.